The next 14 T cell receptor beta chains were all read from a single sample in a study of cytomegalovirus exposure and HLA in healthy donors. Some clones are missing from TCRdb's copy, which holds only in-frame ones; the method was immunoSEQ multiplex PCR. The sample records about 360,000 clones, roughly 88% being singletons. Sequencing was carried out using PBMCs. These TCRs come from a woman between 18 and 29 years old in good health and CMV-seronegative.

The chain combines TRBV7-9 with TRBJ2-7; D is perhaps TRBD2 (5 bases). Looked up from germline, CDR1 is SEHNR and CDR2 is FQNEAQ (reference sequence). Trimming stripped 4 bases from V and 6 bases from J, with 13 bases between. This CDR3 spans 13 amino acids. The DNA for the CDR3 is TGTGCCAGCAGCTCACCGATTCGGGGCGAGCAGTACTTC. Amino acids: CASSSPIRGEQYF.

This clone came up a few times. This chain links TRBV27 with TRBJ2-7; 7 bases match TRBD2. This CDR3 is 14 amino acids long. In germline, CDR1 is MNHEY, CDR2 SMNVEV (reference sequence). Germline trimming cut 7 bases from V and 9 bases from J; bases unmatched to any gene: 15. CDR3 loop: CASKLQGGLVGQYF. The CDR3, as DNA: TGTGCCAGCAAACTCCAGGGAGGGCTGGTCGGGCAGTACTTC.

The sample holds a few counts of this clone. CDR3 sequence reads: CAWSTGFNQPQHF. The CDR3 DNA follows: TGTGCCTGGAGTACAGGTTTCAATCAGCCCCAGCATTTT. The chain combines TRBV30 with TRBJ1-5; D is perhaps TRBD1 (5 bases). The CDR3 consists of 13 residues. In germline, CDR1 is GTSNPN, CDR2 SVGIG (reference sequence). V lost 2 bases, J lost 3 bases, and 8 bases lay in between.

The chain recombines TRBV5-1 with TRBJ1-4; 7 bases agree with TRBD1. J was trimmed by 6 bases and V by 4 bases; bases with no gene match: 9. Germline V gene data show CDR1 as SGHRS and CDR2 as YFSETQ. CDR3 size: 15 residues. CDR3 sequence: CASSPSQGGYEKLFF. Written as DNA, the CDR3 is TGCGCCAGCAGCCCCTCTCAGGGGGGATATGAAAAACTGTTTTTT.

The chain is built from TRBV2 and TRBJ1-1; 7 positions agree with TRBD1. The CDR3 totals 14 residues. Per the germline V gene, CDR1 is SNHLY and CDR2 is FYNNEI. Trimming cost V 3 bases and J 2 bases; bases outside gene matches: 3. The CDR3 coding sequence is TGTGCCAGCAGTGAGTCAGGGGGAAACACTGAAGCTTTCTTT. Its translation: CASSESGGNTEAFF.

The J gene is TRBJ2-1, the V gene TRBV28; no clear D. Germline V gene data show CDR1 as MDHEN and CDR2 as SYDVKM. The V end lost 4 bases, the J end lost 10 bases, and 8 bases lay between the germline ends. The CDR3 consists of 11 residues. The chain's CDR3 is CASSYRREQFF. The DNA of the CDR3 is TGTGCCAGCAGTTATCGCCGGGAGCAGTTCTTC. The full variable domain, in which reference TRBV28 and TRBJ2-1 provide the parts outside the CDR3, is DVKVTQSSRYLVKRTGEKVFLECVQDMDHENMFWYRQDPGLGLRLIYFSYDVKMKEKGDIPEGYSVSREKKERFSLILESASTNQTSMYLCASSYRREQFFGPGTRLTVL.

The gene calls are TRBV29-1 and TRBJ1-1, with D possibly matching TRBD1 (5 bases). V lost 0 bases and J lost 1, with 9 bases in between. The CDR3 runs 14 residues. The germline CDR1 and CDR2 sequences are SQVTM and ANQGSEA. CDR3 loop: CSVEEDSWNTEAFF. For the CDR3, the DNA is TGCAGCGTTGAAGAAGACAGCTGGAACACTGAAGCTTTCTTT.

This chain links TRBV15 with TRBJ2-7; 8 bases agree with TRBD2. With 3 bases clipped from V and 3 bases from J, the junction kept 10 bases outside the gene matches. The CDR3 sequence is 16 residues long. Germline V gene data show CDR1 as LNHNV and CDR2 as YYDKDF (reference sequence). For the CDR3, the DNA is TGTGCCACCAGCAGGGCCTCGGGGGGGTATCGCTACGAGCAGTACTTC. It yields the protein CATSRASGGYRYEQYF.

The CDR3 protein is CASSFFRAEDTQYF. The CDR3 bases are TGTGCCAGCAGTTTCTTTAGAGCGGAAGATACGCAGTATTTT. The chain carries TRBV27 and TRBJ2-3, with a weak D call TRBD2 (5 bases). The CDR3 totals 14 residues. Between the trimmed V and J ends, which lost 3 bases and 5 bases, there was a span of 12 bases. Germline loops: CDR1 MNHEY, CDR2 SMNVEV (reference sequence).

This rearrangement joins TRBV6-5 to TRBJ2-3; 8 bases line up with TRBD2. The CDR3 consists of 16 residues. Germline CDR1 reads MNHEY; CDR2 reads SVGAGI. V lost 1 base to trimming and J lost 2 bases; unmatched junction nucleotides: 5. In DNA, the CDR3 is TGTGCCAGCAGTTACTTCGGGACTAGAGACACAGATACGCAGTATTTT. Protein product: CASSYFGTRDTDTQYF.

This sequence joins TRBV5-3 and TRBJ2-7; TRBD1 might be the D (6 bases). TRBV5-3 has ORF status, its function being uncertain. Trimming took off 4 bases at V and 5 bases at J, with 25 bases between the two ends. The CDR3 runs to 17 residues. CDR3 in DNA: TGTGCCAGAAGCCCTGAAAAACCAGGGGAGTCGGTCCACGAGCAGTACTTC. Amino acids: CARSPEKPGESVHEQYF.

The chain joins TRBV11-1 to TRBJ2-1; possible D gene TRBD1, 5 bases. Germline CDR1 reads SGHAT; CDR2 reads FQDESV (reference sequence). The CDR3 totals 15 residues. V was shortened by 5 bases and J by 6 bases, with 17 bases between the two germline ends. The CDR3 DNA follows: TGTGCCAGCAGCCCTTTTAGGGCCCAGGGCAATGAGCAGTTCTTC. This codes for CASSPFRAQGNEQFF.

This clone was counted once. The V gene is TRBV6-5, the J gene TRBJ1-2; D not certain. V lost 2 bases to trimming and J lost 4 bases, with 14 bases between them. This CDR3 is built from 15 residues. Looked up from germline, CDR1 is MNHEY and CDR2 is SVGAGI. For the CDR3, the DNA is TGTGCCAGCAGTTACGGGCAGAAGCCTATCTATGGCTACACCTTC. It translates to CASSYGQKPIYGYTF.

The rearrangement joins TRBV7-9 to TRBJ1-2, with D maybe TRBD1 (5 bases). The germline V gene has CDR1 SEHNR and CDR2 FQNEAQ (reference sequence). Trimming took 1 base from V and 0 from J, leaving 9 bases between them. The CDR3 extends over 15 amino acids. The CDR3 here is CASSLVGDPNYGYTF. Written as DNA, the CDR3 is TGTGCCAGCAGCTTAGTAGGGGATCCTAACTATGGCTACACCTTC.